This entry lists 27 T cell receptor beta chains sequenced from one sample in a study of tumor T cells in aggressive B-cell lymphoma. Produced via immunoSEQ multiplex PCR; TCRdb's table is partial and in-frame only. In the table there are 3,000 to 4,000 clones, 90% to 95% of which are singletons. Sequencing was performed on tumor tissue. Source of these receptors: an adult with diffuse large B cell lymphoma.

This clone was counted once. The rearrangement links TRBV7-2 to TRBJ2-7; 9 bases line up with TRBD2. Trimming at V came to 6 bases and at J to 6 bases, leaving 15 bases not matched to a gene. Looked up from germline, CDR1 is SGHTA and CDR2 is FQGNSA. The CDR3 contains 16 residues. The CDR3 region is CASRSGLAPRRGEQYF. CDR3 nucleotides: TGTGCCAGCAGGTCGGGACTAGCTCCCCGACGAGGCGAGCAGTACTTC.

The chain recombines TRBV7-9 with TRBJ1-3, with a weak D call TRBD1 (5 bases). Between the trimmed V and J ends, which lost 2 bases and 0 bases, there was a span of 14 bases. CDR3 length: 17 amino acids. Germline CDR1 SEHNR, CDR2 FQNEAQ (reference sequence). CDR3 sequence (DNA): TGTGCCAGCAGCTTACTGGGGGGGACCGCCTCTGGAAACACCATATATTTT. Protein sequence: CASSLLGGTASGNTIYF.

The chain recombines TRBV7-2 with TRBJ1-1; weak D call: TRBD1 (5 bases). The germline CDR1 and CDR2 sequences are SGHTA and FQGNSA. Trimming cost V 1 base and J 8 bases, with 11 bases left between them. CDR3 size: 13 residues. In nucleotides, the CDR3 is TGTGCCAGCAGCTTAGTATTTCCAGGGGAAGCTTTCTTT. It codes for CASSLVFPGEAFF.

The chain links TRBV30 to TRBJ2-1, with a weak D call TRBD2 (6 bases). The CDR3 totals 15 residues. V was pared by 2 bases and J by 12 bases, with 23 bases between. The V gene's germline CDR1 is GTSNPN and CDR2 SVGIG (reference sequence). The CDR3 is CAWSFRGDSNSRQFF. As DNA, the CDR3 is TGTGCCTGGAGTTTCCGAGGGGACTCAAATTCGAGGCAGTTCTTC.

The genes are TRBV30 and TRBJ2-3, with unresolved D. Deletions cut 4 bases from V and 0 bases from J, with 11 bases between. The CDR3 loop spans 14 amino acids. Germline V gene data show CDR1 as GTSNPN and CDR2 as SVGIG (reference sequence). The CDR3 spells CAWTTGISTDTQYF. CDR3 in DNA: TGTGCCTGGACGACGGGTATTAGCACAGATACGCAGTATTTT.

The chain uses TRBV11-2 and TRBJ2-3; TRBD1 agrees at 8 bases. CDR3 length: 16 amino acids. The germline V gene encodes CDR1 SGHAT and CDR2 FQNNGV. The V segment lost 4 bases and the J segment 4 bases; nucleotides outside the gene matches: 10. The CDR3 sequence: CASSSTADRAPDTQYF. CDR3 DNA: TGTGCCAGCAGCTCAACAGCGGACAGGGCCCCAGATACGCAGTATTTT.

CDR3 loop: CASSQGLAKNIQYF. CDR3 nucleotide sequence: TGCGCCAGCAGCCAAGGACTAGCCAAAAACATTCAGTACTTC. The rearrangement uses TRBV4-1 and TRBJ2-4; D is ambiguous. Germline lookup yields CDR1 MGHRA and CDR2 YSYEKL. CDR3 length equals 14 residues. Trimming took 1 base from V and 0 from J, leaving 4 bases between them.

This chain uses TRBV27 with TRBJ2-3; 7 bases match TRBD2. V was clipped by 2 bases and J by 1 base; unmatched bases: 3. The CDR3 consists of 15 residues. The germline V gene encodes CDR1 MNHEY and CDR2 SMNVEV (reference sequence). CDR3 in amino acids: CASSLQRGRTDTQYF. CDR3 nucleotides: TGTGCCAGCAGTTTACAGCGGGGCCGCACAGATACGCAGTATTTT.

This chain uses TRBV29-1 with TRBJ2-7; TRBD2 matches 10 bases. With V trimmed by 6 bases and J by 6 bases, 11 bases remained unmatched. In germline, CDR1 is SQVTM, CDR2 ANQGSEA. The CDR3 is 14 amino acids. In nucleotides, the CDR3 is TGCAGCGTGGCCTCTAGCGGGAGTGGTGGCGAGCAGTACTTC. Translation: CSVASSGSGGEQYF.

Regarding this clone: The junction shows a germline mismatch at one end, possibly a read error. This chain connects TRBV2 to TRBJ1-5, with D perhaps matching TRBD1 (5 bases). This CDR3 is 14 amino acids long. The germline gives CDR1 SNHLY, CDR2 FYNNEI. CDR3 bases: TGTGCTAGCAGTGCCGGCAGGGTCGACCAGCCCCAGCATTTT. Protein product: CASSAGRVDQPQHF.

The sample holds one count of this clone. This rearrangement joins TRBV15 to TRBJ1-2, with 11 nucleotides matching TRBD1. The V and J ends lost 3 bases and 7 bases, in that order; junction bases with no gene match: 4. CDR1 is LNHNV and CDR2 is YYDKDF in the germline V gene (reference sequence). The CDR3 extends over 14 amino acids. The DNA of the CDR3 is TGTGCCACCAGCAGGTTGGACAGGGGGCTTGGCTACACCTTC. Amino acids: CATSRLDRGLGYTF.

The gene calls are TRBV6-5 and TRBJ2-3; D may be TRBD1 (6 bases). The germline V gene encodes CDR1 MNHEY and CDR2 SVGAGI. The V gene lost 3 bases and the J gene lost 6 bases, with 16 bases spanning the gap. The CDR3 contains 15 residues. The CDR3 DNA is TGTGCCAGCAGTTATTCAGGACAGCCCCCGGATACGCAGTATTTT. Translating it yields CASSYSGQPPDTQYF.

This chain links TRBV10-2 with TRBJ2-1; tentative D call: TRBD2 (5 bases). The CDR3 sequence is 15 residues long. Germline CDR1 and CDR2: WSHSY and SAAADI. Trimming stripped 7 bases from V and 8 bases from J, with 21 bases between. The CDR3 loop is CASTENLGEVDEQFF. The CDR3 nucleotides read TGCGCCAGCACCGAAAATTTGGGAGAGGTAGATGAGCAGTTCTTC.

DNA for the CDR3: TGTGCCAGCAGCCGAGGGGACTGGAGCTCCTACGAGCAGTACTTC. This codes for CASSRGDWSSYEQYF. The rearrangement links TRBV6-5 to TRBJ2-5; D perhaps matches TRBD2 (6 bases). TRBJ2-7 matches the DNA end more closely, so the J call is doubtful. CDR1 and CDR2 (germline): MNHEY, SVGAGI. The CDR3 is made up of 15 amino acids.

The V call is TRBV7-9, the J call TRBJ1-5; D gene unclear. Germline V gives CDR1 SEHNR, CDR2 FQNEAQ (reference sequence). The CDR3 consists of 13 residues. V shed 5 bases and J shed 8 bases, with 13 bases lying between them. The DNA of the CDR3 is TGTGCCAGCAGCGTGGGCCTAACGGAGCCCCAGCATTTT. It codes for CASSVGLTEPQHF.

The chain combines TRBV19 with TRBJ1-2, with D perhaps matching TRBD1 (5 bases). The CDR3 is 12 amino acids. The V gene's germline CDR1 is LNHDA and CDR2 SQIVND (reference sequence). Trimming took off 5 bases at V and 7 bases at J, with 11 bases between the two ends. The CDR3 reads CASSSQVFGYTF. The DNA for the CDR3 is TGTGCCAGTAGTTCACAGGTATTTGGCTACACCTTC.

The CDR3 DNA is TGCAGCGTCCGACTAGCAAACACCTACGAGCAGTACTTC. Translating gives CSVRLANTYEQYF. The gene calls are TRBV29-1 and TRBJ2-7; 7 nucleotides line up with TRBD2. The V segment lost 6 bases and the J segment 2 bases; nucleotides outside the gene matches: 7. The CDR3 length is 13 residues. Germline assignment: CDR1 SQVTM and CDR2 ANQGSEA.

This clone occurred a few times. The CDR3 DNA reads TGTGCCAGCAGCGTAAAACTAGCTACACATCATCATAATTCACCCCTCCACTTT. Amino acid sequence: CASSVKLATHHHNSPLHF. The chain employs TRBV21-1 and TRBJ1-6. TRBV21-1 is a documented pseudogene. This CDR3 is 18 amino acids long.

The gene calls are TRBV7-9 and TRBJ2-5, with no clear D. The germline V and J ends were trimmed by 4 bases and 2 bases, with 11 bases remaining between them. The germline gives CDR1 SEHNR, CDR2 FQNEAQ (reference sequence). The CDR3 sequence is 14 residues long. The CDR3 region is CASSYRLRQETQYF. The DNA for the CDR3 is TGTGCCAGCAGCTACCGGTTGAGACAAGAGACCCAGTACTTC.

This clone came up once. This chain links TRBV29-1 with TRBJ2-1, with D perhaps TRBD1 (5 bases). Germline V gene sequence: CDR1 SQVTM, CDR2 ANQGSEA. CDR3 length equals 14 residues. Trimming took 3 bases from V and 2 from J, leaving 11 bases between them. The chain's CDR3 is CSVDNRFTYNEQFF. Written as DNA, the CDR3 is TGCAGCGTTGATAACAGGTTTACCTACAATGAGCAGTTCTTC.

The chain recombines TRBV19 with TRBJ2-5, with D perhaps matching TRBD2 (6 bases). Per germline, CDR1 LNHDA and CDR2 SQIVND (reference sequence). This CDR3 is built from 16 residues. With 5 bases removed from V and 2 bases from J, the gap between germline ends came to 18 bases. In nucleotides, the CDR3 is TGTGCCAGTAGTTTTTTACAGATTGCGGGGCAAGAGACCCAGTACTTC. Its translation is CASSFLQIAGQETQYF.

V gene TRBV19 combines with J gene TRBJ2-7, with 11 bases matching TRBD2. The J segment lost 4 bases and the V segment lost 8 bases, leaving 16 bases of the junction unmatched. CDR1 is LNHDA, CDR2 SQIVND, per germline (reference sequence). The CDR3 loop spans 17 amino acids. This CDR3 is CASSFAAGTSGFYEQYF. The CDR3 DNA is TGTGCCAGTTCCTTCGCGGCCGGGACTAGCGGTTTTTACGAGCAGTACTTC.

CDR3 region: CASVFPEQYF. CDR3 nucleotides: TGTGCCAGCGTATTCCCCGAGCAGTACTTC. The rearrangement joins TRBV27 to TRBJ2-7; D not resolved. The CDR3 extends over 10 amino acids. Deletions cut 8 bases from V and 6 bases from J, with 8 bases between. Looked up from germline, CDR1 is MNHEY and CDR2 is SMNVEV (reference sequence).

The chain has TRBV5-1 and TRBJ2-3, with 8 bases identical to TRBD2. The CDR3 sequence is 16 residues long. J gave up 1 base and V 4 bases, and 8 bases lay outside the gene matches. The germline gives CDR1 SGHRS, CDR2 YFSETQ. The CDR3 coding sequence is TGCGCCAGCAGCCCCCACGGGGGGGATCGCACAGATACGCAGTATTTT. Its translation: CASSPHGGDRTDTQYF.

The chain couples TRBV19 to TRBJ1-1, with 7 bases fitting TRBD1. The CDR3 spans 15 residues. V lost 3 bases, J lost 1 base, and 5 bases stayed unmatched. Germline CDR1 LNHDA, CDR2 SQIVND (reference sequence). This CDR3 is CASSILGQSNTEAFF. The CDR3 DNA follows: TGTGCCAGTAGTATTCTGGGACAGTCGAACACTGAAGCTTTCTTT.

This clone was observed a handful of times. The chain couples TRBV30 to TRBJ1-1; the match to TRBD1 covers 7 bases. This CDR3 has 14 residues. J lost 1 base, V lost 2 bases, and 4 bases had no gene match. Germline CDR1 and CDR2: GTSNPN and SVGIG (reference sequence). The CDR3 DNA is TGTGCCTGGAGTAAACGGGACAGGAACACTGAAGCTTTCTTT. Translated: CAWSKRDRNTEAFF.

This chain links TRBV7-9 with TRBJ2-1; 9 nucleotides line up with TRBD2. V dropped 5 bases and J dropped 7; count of bases not matched to a gene: 12. The CDR3 is 16 amino acids. Germline loops: CDR1 SEHNR, CDR2 FQNEAQ (reference sequence). CDR3 residues: CASSPQGSGRRNEQFF. For the CDR3, the DNA is TGTGCCAGCAGCCCCCAGGGTAGCGGGAGACGGAATGAGCAGTTCTTC.